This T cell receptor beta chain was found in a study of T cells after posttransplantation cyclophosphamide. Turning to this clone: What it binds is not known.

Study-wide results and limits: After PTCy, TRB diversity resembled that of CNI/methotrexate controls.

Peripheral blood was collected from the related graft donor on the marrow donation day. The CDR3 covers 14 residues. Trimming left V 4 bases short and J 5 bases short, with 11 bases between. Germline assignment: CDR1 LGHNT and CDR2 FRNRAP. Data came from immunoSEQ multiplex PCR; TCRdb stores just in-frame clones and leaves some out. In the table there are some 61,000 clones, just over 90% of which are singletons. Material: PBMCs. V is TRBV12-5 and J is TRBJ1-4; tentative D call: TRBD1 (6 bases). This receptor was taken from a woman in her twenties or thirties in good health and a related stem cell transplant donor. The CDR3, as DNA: TGTGCTAGTGGTTCAGGACAGTTAAATGAAAAACTGTTTTTT. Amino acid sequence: CASGSGQLNEKLFF.